A single sample gave rise to the 31 T cell receptor beta chains below, sequenced in a study of a mutant IDH1 vaccine in newly diagnosed glioma. Described time point: week 35, safety follow-up. Every vaccination contained 300 ug of the mutant IDH1 20-mer peptide and was paired with topical imiquimod. The antigens for these receptors are not known. The repertoire was sequenced with immunoSEQ multiplex PCR; TCRdb's copy has only in-frame clones and lacks some. The sample lists around 70,000 clones; around nine tenths were seen once. The specimen comprised PBMCs, sampled from a glioma patient whose treatment included an IDH1 peptide vaccine. These receptors were obtained from a man between 25 and 39 years old with glioma.

This chain uses TRBV28 with TRBJ2-7; TRBD1 is a possible D gene (6 bases). This CDR3 is 15 amino acids long. V dropped 6 bases and J dropped 2 bases, with 17 bases sitting between them. Germline lookup yields CDR1 MDHEN and CDR2 SYDVKM. The CDR3 DNA reads TGTGCCAGCAGGCACTACAGGGTCCCCACCTACGAGCAGTACTTC. Protein sequence: CASRHYRVPTYEQYF.

This chain connects TRBV7-9 to TRBJ2-4; the D gene could be TRBD1 or TRBD2 (5 bases each). Germline assignment: CDR1 SEHNR and CDR2 FQNEAQ (reference sequence). The V and J ends lost 4 bases and 6 bases respectively, with 16 bases between them. The CDR3 spans 15 residues. The CDR3 is CASSSQMDGTNIQYF. The CDR3 DNA reads as TGTGCCAGCAGCTCTCAGATGGACGGGACAAACATTCAGTACTTC.

The V gene is TRBV6-1, the J gene TRBJ2-3; no definite D call. Germline values: CDR1 MNHNS, CDR2 SASEGT. V lost 7 bases and J 0 bases, leaving 8 bases between the germline ends. CDR3 length equals 13 residues. The CDR3 bases are TGTGCCAGCACTGGAGTTAGCACAGATACGCAGTATTTT. It encodes CASTGVSTDTQYF.

This rearrangement joins TRBV10-3 to TRBJ1-1, with D tentatively TRBD1 (5 bases). The CDR3 loop spans 16 amino acids. The V and J ends lost 6 bases and 2 bases respectively, with 19 bases between them. Germline-derived CDR1 and CDR2 are ENHRY and SYGVKD. The CDR3 sequence: CAISEGPPSHNTEAFF. CDR3 coding DNA: TGTGCCATCAGCGAGGGGCCGCCGAGTCATAACACTGAAGCTTTCTTT.

This chain connects TRBV5-1 to TRBJ1-2; D ambiguous. The CDR3 is made up of 15 amino acids. Germline V gene lookup returns CDR1 SGHRS and CDR2 YFSETQ. V was shortened by 4 bases and J by 4 bases, with 17 bases between the two germline ends. DNA for the CDR3: TGCGCCAGCAGCCTAGACCCGCGGACGGTCTATGGCTACACCTTC. This gives the protein CASSLDPRTVYGYTF.

V usage is TRBV7-8 and J usage is TRBJ1-6; TRBD1 is a possible D gene (5 bases). The ends were cut back, 6 bases at V and 10 bases at J, with 22 bases in the middle. The CDR3 covers 16 residues. The germline gives CDR1 SGHVS, CDR2 FQNEAQ. The CDR3 coding sequence is TGTGCCAGCAGTTCGATCTATAGGGACTTAGGATCACCCCTCCACTTT. This codes for CASSSIYRDLGSPLHF. The complete variable domain, with remaining parts taken from reference TRBV7-8 and TRBJ1-6, reads GAGVSQSPRYKVAKRGQDVALRCDPISGHVSLFWYQQALGQGPEFLTYFQNEAQLDKSGLPSDRFFAERPEGSVSTLKIQRTQQEDSAVYLCASSSIYRDLGSPLHFGNGTRLTVT.

The chain combines TRBV11-2 with TRBJ2-7; no clear D. This CDR3 has 19 amino acids. The germline V and J ends were trimmed by 0 bases and 0 bases, with 21 bases remaining between them. Germline-derived CDR1 and CDR2 are SGHAT and FQNNGV. The chain's CDR3 is CASSLDVFIRAASSYEQYF. The CDR3 region has the DNA TGTGCCAGCAGCTTAGATGTTTTTATAAGGGCGGCGAGCTCCTACGAGCAGTACTTC.

The chain couples TRBV28 to TRBJ1-4, with a weak D call TRBD1 (6 bases). Per germline, CDR1 MDHEN and CDR2 SYDVKM. The CDR3 length is 15 residues. Between the trimmed V and J ends, which lost 5 bases and 5 bases, there was a span of 15 bases. In nucleotides, the CDR3 is TGTGCCAGCAGTCCGTGGACAGCTTCAAATGAAAAACTGTTTTTT. Its translation: CASSPWTASNEKLFF.

The chain carries TRBV28 and TRBJ1-2; D remains ambiguous. The CDR3 runs 13 residues. The V end was cut by 1 base, the J end by 7 bases, with 10 bases between. CDR1 and CDR2 from the germline V gene are MDHEN and SYDVKM. CDR3 DNA: TGTGCCAGCAGTTTATTCCGGGGTGGTGGCTACACCTTC. Amino acids: CASSLFRGGGYTF.

This clone was detected only a few times. The V call is TRBV27, the J call TRBJ2-7; D may be TRBD2 (6 bases). The CDR3 is 14 amino acids. Trimming took 2 bases from V and 3 from J, leaving 11 bases between them. CDR1 is MNHEY and CDR2 is SMNVEV in the germline V gene (reference sequence). As DNA, the CDR3 is TGTGCCAGCAGTTTAAGGGGAGGCAGCTACGAGCAGTACTTC. As protein: CASSLRGGSYEQYF.

V is TRBV6-1 and J is TRBJ1-2; unclear D gene. Trimming pared 2 bases from V and 7 bases from J, leaving 32 bases between. The V gene's germline CDR1 is MNHNS and CDR2 SASEGT. This CDR3 comprises 20 residues. The CDR3 sequence is CASSEPDDIKSLEKTLGYTF. The CDR3 DNA sequence: TGTGCCAGCAGTGAACCGGACGACATCAAATCACTAGAAAAGACACTTGGCTACACCTTC.

In DNA form, the CDR3 reads TGCGCCAGCAGCCAAGAAGGTCCGGGGGGATTGATCAATGAGCAGTTCTTC. This sequence encodes CASSQEGPGGLINEQFF. The gene calls are TRBV4-1 and TRBJ2-1; 7 bases are shared with TRBD2. Germline V gives CDR1 MGHRA, CDR2 YSYEKL. The CDR3 consists of 17 residues. The junction had 11 bases not matched to a gene; V was cut back by 0 bases and J by 6 bases.

The rearrangement uses TRBV29-1 and TRBJ2-5, with 10 positions matching TRBD1. The CDR3 is made up of 15 amino acids. V lost 5 bases to trimming and J lost 4 bases; unmatched junction nucleotides: 10. Germline-derived CDR1 and CDR2 are SQVTM and ANQGSEA. CDR3 nucleotides: TGCAGCGTTTCCGGGGGACAGGGGATCGGAGAGACCCAGTACTTC. Protein product: CSVSGGQGIGETQYF.

V usage is TRBV7-9 and J usage is TRBJ2-2, with D possibly being TRBD2 (5 bases). The V end was cut by 1 base, the J end by 5 bases, with 17 bases between. The CDR3 sequence is 17 residues long. Germline values: CDR1 SEHNR, CDR2 FQNEAQ (reference sequence). DNA of the CDR3: TGTGCCAGCAGCTTAGGGGAAGGGAGACCGGGGACCGGGGAGCTGTTTTTT. It codes for CASSLGEGRPGTGELFF.

The chain combines TRBV9 with TRBJ1-1, with D possibly TRBD1 on 5 matching bases. The V gene's germline CDR1 is SGDLS and CDR2 YYNGEE. The V end was cut by 3 bases, the J end by 3 bases, with 9 bases between. The CDR3 is 13 amino acids. The CDR3 spells CASSGKGDTEAFF. The CDR3 DNA reads as TGTGCCAGCAGCGGAAAAGGGGACACTGAAGCTTTCTTT.

This clone was seen only once. J is TRBJ2-7 and V is TRBV5-1; 9 bases are shared with TRBD1. There are 14 residues in the CDR3. In germline, CDR1 is SGHRS, CDR2 YFSETQ. Trimming at V came to 4 bases and at J to 3 bases, leaving 5 bases not matched to a gene. The chain's CDR3 is CASSPGTGRYEQYF. For the CDR3, the DNA is TGCGCCAGCAGCCCCGGGACAGGGCGCTACGAGCAGTACTTC. The variable domain in full, completed from reference TRBV5-1 and TRBJ2-7, reads KAGVTQTPRYLIKTRGQQVTLSCSPISGHRSVSWYQQTPGQGLQFLFEYFSETQRNKGNFPGRFSGRQFSNSRSEMNVSTLELGDSALYLCASSPGTGRYEQYFGPGTRLTVT.

This rearrangement joins TRBV5-4 to TRBJ1-1, with a tentative D call TRBD1 (5 bases). This CDR3 contains 14 residues. Trimming shortened V by 0 bases and J by 3 bases, and 9 bases separated the two germline ends. Germline CDR1 and CDR2: SGHNT and YYREEE (reference sequence). The CDR3 here is CASSLALGDTEAFF. For the CDR3, the DNA is TGTGCCAGCAGCTTGGCTTTAGGGGACACTGAAGCTTTCTTT. Using reference TRBV5-4 and TRBJ1-1 for the parts outside the CDR3, the full variable domain is ETGVTQSPTHLIKTRGQQVTLRCSSQSGHNTVSWYQQALGQGPQFIFQYYREEENGRGNFPPRFSGLQFPNYSSELNVNALELDDSALYLCASSLALGDTEAFFGQGTRLTVV.

V and J are TRBV14 and TRBJ1-5, with D maybe TRBD1 (6 bases). Trimming took 1 base from V and 3 from J, leaving 13 bases between them. CDR3 length equals 16 residues. Per germline, CDR1 SGHDN and CDR2 FVKESK. CDR3 DNA sequence: TGTGCCAGCAGCCAAGGGACAGACAGGCCCAATCAGCCCCAGCATTTT. Protein product: CASSQGTDRPNQPQHF.

The chain combines TRBV7-2 with TRBJ2-5; D is uncertain. Judging by the DNA end, TRBJ2-7 fits better; the J call may be wrong. Germline assignment: CDR1 SGHTA and CDR2 FQGNSA. The CDR3 length is 13 residues. The CDR3 spells CASSLQRNYEQYF. The CDR3 DNA follows: TGTGCCAGCAGCTTACAACGGAACTACGAGCAGTACTTC.

The chain uses TRBV9 and TRBJ1-6, with D uncertain. The germline CDR1 and CDR2 sequences are SGDLS and YYNGEE. The CDR3 runs to 13 residues. Trimming stripped 3 bases from V and 7 bases from J, with 8 bases between. CDR3 coding DNA: TGTGCCAGCAGCGCAACCCTAAATTCACCCCTCCACTTT. Protein: CASSATLNSPLHF. Supplemented by reference TRBV9 and TRBJ1-6, the full variable domain reads DSGVTQTPKHLITATGQRVTLRCSPRSGDLSVYWYQQSLDQGLQFLIQYYNGEERAKGNILERFSAQQFPDLHSELNLSSLELGDSALYFCASSATLNSPLHFGNGTRLTVT.

The rearrangement joins TRBV30 to TRBJ1-6, with a tentative D call TRBD1 (5 bases). Germline CDR1 GTSNPN, CDR2 SVGIG (reference sequence). Deletions cut 5 bases from V and 2 bases from J, with 10 bases between. The CDR3 length is 14 residues. The CDR3 nucleotides are TGTGCCTGGGCGTTGACAGCCTATAATTCACCCCTCCACTTT. Translating gives CAWALTAYNSPLHF.

This clone was detected only a few times. The chain recombines TRBV11-2 with TRBJ2-1; 10 bases align to TRBD2. V was clipped by 8 bases and J by 2 bases; unmatched bases: 6. The CDR3 spans 15 residues. CDR1 and CDR2 from the germline V gene are SGHAT and FQNNGV. CDR3 region: CASGSLAGAYNEQFF. CDR3 in DNA: TGTGCCAGCGGATCCCTAGCGGGAGCCTACAATGAGCAGTTCTTC.

The rearrangement joins TRBV7-9 to TRBJ1-2, with 8 bases matching TRBD1. This CDR3 spans 13 amino acids. Trimming took 3 bases from V and 7 from J; bases not matched to a gene: 4. The germline gives CDR1 SEHNR, CDR2 FQNEAQ (reference sequence). The CDR3 DNA reads TGTGCCAGCAGCTTCCGGACAGGGACTGGCTACACCTTC. Amino acids: CASSFRTGTGYTF.

This clone was seen a single time. The V call is TRBV6-1, the J call TRBJ2-3, with a tentative D call TRBD1 (5 bases). The CDR3 consists of 12 residues. V was cut by 10 bases and J by 0 bases, with 8 bases left in between. Germline V gene sequence: CDR1 MNHNS, CDR2 SASEGT. CDR3: CATRQSTDTQYF. The CDR3 DNA sequence: TGTGCCACTAGACAGAGCACAGATACGCAGTATTTT.

This clone appeared a single time. This chain joins TRBV2 and TRBJ1-1; D remains unclear. Germline loops: CDR1 SNHLY, CDR2 FYNNEI. Trimming shortened V by 5 bases and J by 6 bases, and 13 bases separated the two germline ends. This CDR3 region has 13 residues. CDR3 sequence reads: CASSPEVGSEAFF. CDR3 nucleotide sequence: TGTGCCAGCAGTCCAGAGGTAGGGTCTGAAGCTTTCTTT.

V gene TRBV21-1 combines with J gene TRBJ2-1; TRBD1 is the table's D call, not checked against the DNA. TRBV21-1 is shown as a pseudogene. The CDR3 contains 16 residues. The CDR3: CASSTTPPPDRDEQFF. In DNA, the CDR3 is TGTGCCAGCAGCACAACTCCTCCTCCTGACAGGGATGAGCAGTTCTTC.

The CDR3 nucleotides read TGTGCCAGTAACACAATCTCACAGGGAATTAATGAAAAACTGTTTTTT. Its translation: CASNTISQGINEKLFF. The J gene is TRBJ1-4, the V gene TRBV19; maybe TRBD1 (6 bases). The CDR3 runs to 16 residues. V lost 7 bases and J lost 4, with 19 bases in between. Per the germline V gene, CDR1 is LNHDA and CDR2 is SQIVND (reference sequence).

The chain combines TRBV28 with TRBJ1-2, with 10 bases lining up with TRBD1. The CDR3 sequence is 16 residues long. V lost 4 bases to trimming and J lost 3 bases; unmatched junction nucleotides: 8. Germline V gene lookup returns CDR1 MDHEN and CDR2 SYDVKM. The DNA for the CDR3 is TGTGCCAGCAGTTCAATGGGACAGGGGAATGACTATGGCTACACCTTC. It is translated as CASSSMGQGNDYGYTF.

The gene calls are TRBV5-6 and TRBJ2-5; 7 positions agree with TRBD1. V shed 4 bases and J 5 bases; nucleotides not matched to a gene: 5. Germline-derived CDR1 and CDR2 are SGHDT and YYEEEE. This CDR3 comprises 13 residues. Written as DNA, the CDR3 is TGTGCCAGCAGCCGACAGGGTGAGGAGACCCAGTACTTC. This sequence encodes CASSRQGEETQYF.

This clone was observed a few times. CDR3 region: CASSLSTEAFF. DNA for the CDR3: TGTGCCAGCAGCTTGTCCACTGAAGCTTTCTTT. The rearrangement links TRBV13 to TRBJ1-1, with no clear D. The CDR3 is 11 residues long. Germline CDR1 reads PRHDT; CDR2 reads FYEKMQ (reference sequence). V was cut by 3 bases and J by 4 bases, with 3 bases left in between.

This clone was seen only once. The V call is TRBV10-3, the J call TRBJ2-1; 8 bases are a match to TRBD2. Unmatched junction bases numbered 11, after V lost 3 bases and J lost 7 bases. CDR3 length: 16 residues. Germline CDR1 reads ENHRY; CDR2 reads SYGVKD. The CDR3 region is CAISEPAGALGNEQFF. CDR3 nucleotides: TGTGCCATCAGTGAACCAGCGGGAGCCCTCGGGAATGAGCAGTTCTTC.